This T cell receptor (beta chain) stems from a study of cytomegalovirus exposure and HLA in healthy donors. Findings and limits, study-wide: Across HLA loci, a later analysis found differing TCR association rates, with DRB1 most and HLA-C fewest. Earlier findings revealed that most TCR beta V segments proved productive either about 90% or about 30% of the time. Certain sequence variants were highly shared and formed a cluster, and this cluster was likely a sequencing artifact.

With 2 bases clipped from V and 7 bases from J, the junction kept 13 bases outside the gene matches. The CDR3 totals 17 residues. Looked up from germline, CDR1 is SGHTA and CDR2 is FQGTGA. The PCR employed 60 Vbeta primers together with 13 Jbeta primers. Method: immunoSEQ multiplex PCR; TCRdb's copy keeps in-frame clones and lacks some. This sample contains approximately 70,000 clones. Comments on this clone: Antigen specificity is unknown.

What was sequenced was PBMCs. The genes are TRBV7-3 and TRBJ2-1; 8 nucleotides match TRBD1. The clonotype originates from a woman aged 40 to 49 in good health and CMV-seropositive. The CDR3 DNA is TGTGCCAGCAGCTTACTCCCCGGGGCAGGGGGCAGGAATGAGCAGTTCTTC. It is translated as CASSLLPGAGGRNEQFF.